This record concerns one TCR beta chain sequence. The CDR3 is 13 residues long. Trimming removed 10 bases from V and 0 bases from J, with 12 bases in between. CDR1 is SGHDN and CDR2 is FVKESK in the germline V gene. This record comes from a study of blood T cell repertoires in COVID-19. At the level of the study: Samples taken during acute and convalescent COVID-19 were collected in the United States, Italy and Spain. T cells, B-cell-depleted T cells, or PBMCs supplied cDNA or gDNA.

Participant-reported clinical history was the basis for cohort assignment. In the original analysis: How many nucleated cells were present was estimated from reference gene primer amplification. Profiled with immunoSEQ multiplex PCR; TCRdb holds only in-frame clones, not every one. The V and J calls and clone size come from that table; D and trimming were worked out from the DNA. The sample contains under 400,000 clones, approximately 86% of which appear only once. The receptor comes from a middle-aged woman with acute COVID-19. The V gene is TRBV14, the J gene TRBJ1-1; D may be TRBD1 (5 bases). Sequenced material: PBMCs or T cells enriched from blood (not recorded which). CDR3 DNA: TGTGCCACCTCAGGGTCCATGAACACTGAAGCTTTCTTT. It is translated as CATSGSMNTEAFF.